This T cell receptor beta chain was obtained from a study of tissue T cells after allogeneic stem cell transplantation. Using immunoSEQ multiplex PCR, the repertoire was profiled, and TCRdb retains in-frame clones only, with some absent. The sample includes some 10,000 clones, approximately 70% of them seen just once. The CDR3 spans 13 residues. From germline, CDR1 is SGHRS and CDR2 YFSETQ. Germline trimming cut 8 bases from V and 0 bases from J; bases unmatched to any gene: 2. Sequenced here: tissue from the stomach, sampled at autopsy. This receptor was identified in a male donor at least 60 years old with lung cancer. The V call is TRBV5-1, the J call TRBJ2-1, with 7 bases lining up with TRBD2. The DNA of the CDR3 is TGCGCCAGTACTAGCGACTCCTACAATGAGCAGTTCTTC. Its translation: CASTSDSYNEQFF.